This paragraph covers one T cell receptor beta chain sequence. Its antigen is not yet known. No base qualities exist here, and no much larger clone lies one base off it. The data stem from a study of shared clonotypes between healthy human individuals (TCRdb year 2020). Concerning the study at large: The cohort comprised two women and a few men aged 18 to 49 years. Leukapheresis yielded between about 0.85 and 9 billion PBMCs per donor. Libraries were prepared and TCR repertoires were sequenced by different laboratories using diverse techniques, in order to increase sequencing depth and limit assay-specific biases. Blood TCR repertoires of about five healthy adults were deeply sequenced to estimate repertoire size and the extent of clonotype sharing between individuals. Per donor, three plates each were used for CD4 naive and CD4 memory, two for CD8 naive, and one for CD8 memory.

Using the deep immunoSEQ assay, multiplex PCR amplified TCR CDR3 regions from genomic DNA. Extracted genomic DNA from each cell subset was spread evenly across all wells of several immunoSEQ 96-well plates, with each plate serving as a replicate. For sorted subsets, roughly 0.2 ug genomic DNA, equal to 25,000 to 35,000 T cell genomes, was loaded into each replicate PCR. The purified libraries were quantified using a Qubit 3.0 fluorometer, sized with a Bioanalyzer 2100, and then quantified again using the KAPA Library Quantification kit. Each immunoSEQ 96-well plate was sequenced on its own single-read 150-cycle Illumina NextSeq 550 flow cell. The original methods were these. Because only junctional sequences without quality scores were contained in the immunoSEQ output, filtering matching that applied to full-length reads could not be performed. To assign V/J genes and CDR3, sequences were annotated using PyIR, a Python wrapper for IgBLAST v1.9, with IMGT germline references. Any read was removed if the V/J assignment was weak (E-value above 1e-6), the CDR3 was missing, or the read contained stop codons, out-of-frame junctions, or ambiguous translated residues. V3J clonotypes were defined by identical inferred V gene, J gene, and CDR3 amino acid sequence. Percentage overlap between repertoires was computed as shared unique clonotypes divided by the size of the smaller repertoire. Three approaches were used to assess repertoire richness: RTK rarefaction, the Chao1 estimator, and Recon v2.1 estimates of unobserved clonotypes. OLGA was used to compute generation probabilities for all TCRbeta clonotypes that the gDNA method yielded from several donors. TCRdb took over this immuneACCESS table, retaining in-frame rearrangements with V and J assigned. Such tables are incomplete; in checked studies, under half of the missing clones stem from an unresolved V gene, and the remainder is unexplained. D and trimming come from the DNA, and the V and J calls and clone size come from that table. The sample profile shows around 580,000 clones; roughly 98% of them were found once. 0.3% of the sample lies in the top ten.

Findings and caveats that apply to the study as a whole: Based on pairwise subsampling, the degree of clonotype sharing among donors was expected to be affected by sequencing depth. Only blood was sampled, and tissue TCR repertoires likely differ from those in blood. Incomplete sequencing was indicated by rarefaction of sorted-subset datasets, despite the large sequencing depth. When four donors were compared, the shared fraction of clonotypes was about 5.4% for naive CD4, 3% to 4% for naive CD8, roughly 2.5% for memory CD4, and 0.35% to 0.4% for memory CD8. Because the study included a small number of donors, the genetic and exposure-history diversity represented was limited. Larger estimated clonotype richness was generally found for naive subsets than for memory subsets. Clonotypes shared by all four sorted-subset donors showed higher generation probabilities than non-shared clonotypes.

As encoded in the germline V gene, CDR1 is SGHVS while CDR2 is FQNEAQ. The trim is 1 base for V and 5 bases for J, with a gap of 9 bases between the germline ends. The CDR3 sequence holds 14 residues, the cysteine and phenylalanine included. CDR3 DNA only is kept here, 42 bases in frame from base 1. For the CD8 naive samples, CD45RO-negative cells were positively selected for CCR7, yielding a CD45RA+CCR7+ population from which TemRA cells were excluded. The donors were healthy, HIV-negative adults who had no recently reported acute infections or vaccinations. Only Caucasian adults living in Nashville, Tennessee, USA were represented among the donors. Blood was collected by leukapheresis, and PBMCs were isolated by Ficoll-Histopaque density gradient centrifugation and then cryopreserved in liquid nitrogen vapor phase. Purity and quantity of every magnetically sorted T cell population were checked by analytical flow cytometry. Each sorted fraction had its genomic DNA isolated and then quantified by UV absorbance on a Nanodrop 2000c.

Sequenced sample: naive CD8+ T cells sorted from blood. Taken with the paper, the label for cell subset or site translates to: CD45RA+CCR7+. Here the chain combines TRBV7-8 and TRBJ2-1; no confident D gene assignment can be made. This TCR came from a man younger than 45 in good health. In nucleotides, the sequence is TGTGCCAGCAGCTTAGATGGTCCTAACAATGAGCAGTTCTTC. This translates into CASSLDGPNNEQFF.